This paragraph reports one TCR beta chain. Its antigen is not identified. This record comes from a study of cytomegalovirus exposure and HLA in healthy donors. Overall study results and limits: In a later analysis, compared with equally common non-associated chains, HLA-associated beta chains were more expanded.

Primers: 60 Vbeta forward and 13 Jbeta reverse. Here immunoSEQ multiplex PCR was the method, and the copy in TCRdb shows in-frame clones only, minus some. The sample holds about 150,000 clones, around three quarters seen once. V lost 1 base and J lost 4; bases outside the gene matches: 4. CDR3 length equals 16 residues. The germline CDR1 and CDR2 sequences are SGHVS and FQNEAQ. These donors counted as nominally healthy when sampled, but unrecorded immune exposures were likely. This rearrangement joins TRBV7-8 to TRBJ2-1; the match to TRBD2 covers 10 bases. Sample: PBMCs. The sequence derives from a woman between 35 and 50 years old in good health and CMV-seronegative. The chain's CDR3 is CASSLVASGGYNEQFF. The CDR3 DNA sequence: TGTGCCAGCAGCTTAGTGGCTAGCGGGGGTTACAATGAGCAGTTCTTC. The variable domain in full, completed from reference TRBV7-8 and TRBJ2-1, reads GAGVSQSPRYKVAKRGQDVALRCDPISGHVSLFWYQQALGQGPEFLTYFQNEAQLDKSGLPSDRFFAERPEGSVSTLKIQRTQQEDSAVYLCASSLVASGGYNEQFFGPGTRLTVL.